The entry that follows covers one T cell receptor (beta chain) sequence. This record comes from a study of OX40 agonist ivuxolimab in advanced cancers. Measured with immunoSEQ multiplex PCR; TCRdb has only the in-frame clones, and not every one. This table holds 110,000 or so clones, about 91% found once. The CDR3 length is 18 residues. CDR1 is MGHRA and CDR2 is YSYEKL in the germline V gene. Unmatched junction bases numbered 10, after V lost 1 base and J lost 0 bases. The V call is TRBV4-1, the J call TRBJ2-7, with TRBD2 matching over 9 bases. Sequenced material: CD4+ or CD8+ T cells sorted from blood, taken in a trial of the OX40 agonist ivuxolimab. The receptor comes from an adult with an advanced solid tumor such as melanoma, head and neck, liver or kidney cancer. CDR3 coding DNA: TGCGCCAGCAGCCAAGGAAGTAGCGGGAGACCCAGCTCCTACGAGCAGTACTTC. Protein product: CASSQGSSGRPSSYEQYF.